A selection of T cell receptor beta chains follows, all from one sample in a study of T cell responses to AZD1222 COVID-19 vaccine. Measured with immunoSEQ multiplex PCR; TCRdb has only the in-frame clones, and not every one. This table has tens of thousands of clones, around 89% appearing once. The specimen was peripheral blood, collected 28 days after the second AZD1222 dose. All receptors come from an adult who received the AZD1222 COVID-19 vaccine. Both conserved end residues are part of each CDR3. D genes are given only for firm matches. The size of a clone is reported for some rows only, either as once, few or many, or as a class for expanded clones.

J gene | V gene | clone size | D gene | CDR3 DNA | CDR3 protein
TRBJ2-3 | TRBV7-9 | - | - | TGTGCCAGCAGCTTCACGGCGGGCGGGGATACGCAGTATTTT | CASSFTAGGDTQYF
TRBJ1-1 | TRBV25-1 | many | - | TGTGCCAGCAGTGAAGGCGTTGATGGTAACACTGAAGCTTTCTTT | CASSEGVDGNTEAFF
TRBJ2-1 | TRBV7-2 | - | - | TGTGCCAGCAGCGGCGTCACCAGCTCCTACAATGAGCAGTTCTTC | CASSGVTSSYNEQFF
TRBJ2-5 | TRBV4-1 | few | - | TGCGCCAGCAGCCCTGGACACGAGCTTAAAGAGACCCAGTACTTC | CASSPGHELKETQYF
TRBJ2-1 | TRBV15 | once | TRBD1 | TGTGCCACCAGCGGGTCAGGGGGCCCCTACAATGAGCAGTTCTTC | CATSGSGGPYNEQFF
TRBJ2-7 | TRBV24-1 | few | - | TGTGCCACCAGTGATTTTTGGCAGTTGACGACCTACGAGCAGTACTTC | CATSDFWQLTTYEQYF
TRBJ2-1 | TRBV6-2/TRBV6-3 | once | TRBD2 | TGTGCCAGCAGTTCCCGACTAGCGGGAGAGGATGAGCAGTTCTTC | CASSSRLAGEDEQFF
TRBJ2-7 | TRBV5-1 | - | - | TGCGCCAGCAGCTTAGGGACCTTAACTTCAGGCGAGCAGTACTTC | CASSLGTLTSGEQYF
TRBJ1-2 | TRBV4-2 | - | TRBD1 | TGTGCCAGCAGTCGACAGGGAGGCTACACCTTC | CASSRQGGYTF
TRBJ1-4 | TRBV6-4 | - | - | TGTGCCAGCAGTGAAGGGATAAACGGAAAACTGTTTTTT | CASSEGINGKLFF
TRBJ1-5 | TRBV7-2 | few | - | TGTGCCAGCAGCCTTAATATAGGGCAGCCCCAGCATTTT | CASSLNIGQPQHF
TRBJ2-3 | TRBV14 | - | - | TGTGCCAGCTCTTCTAACTTGGGGGATACGCAGTATTTT | CASSSNLGDTQYF
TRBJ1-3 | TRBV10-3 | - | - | TGTGCCATCAAAAAGGGACATTACGCTGGAAACACCATATATTTT | CAIKKGHYAGNTIYF
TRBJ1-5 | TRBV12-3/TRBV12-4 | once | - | TGTGCCAGCAGTTCACAGGGCCAGCCCCAGCATTTT | CASSSQGQPQHF
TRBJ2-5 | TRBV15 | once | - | TGTGCCACCAGCAGAGTCTCGTCCCGGGGGCTCCAAGAGACCCAGTACTTC | CATSRVSSRGLQETQYF
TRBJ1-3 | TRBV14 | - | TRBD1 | TGTGCCAGCCGCCGACAGGGACTCTCTGGAAACACCATATATTTT | CASRRQGLSGNTIYF
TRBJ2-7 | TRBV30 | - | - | TGTGCCTGGAGGAATCTTTGGGAGCAGTACTTC | CAWRNLWEQYF
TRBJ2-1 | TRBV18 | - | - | TGTGCCAGCTCACCATTACGGGATGAGCAGTTCTTC | CASSPLRDEQFF
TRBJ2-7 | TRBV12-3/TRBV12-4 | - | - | TGTGCCAGCACCTGGGCGGGGCGTGGCGAGCAGTACTTC | CASTWAGRGEQYF
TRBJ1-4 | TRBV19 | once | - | TGTGCCAGTAGTTGGGGGAAAAAACTGTTTTTT | CASSWGKKLFF
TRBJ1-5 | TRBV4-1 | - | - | TGCGCCAGCAGCCAAGTTAAGGATAGCAATCAGCCCCAGCATTTT | CASSQVKDSNQPQHF
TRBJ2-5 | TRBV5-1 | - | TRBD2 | TGCGCCAGCAGCTTGGCTTTAGCGGGAGAAGAGACCCAGTACTTC | CASSLALAGEETQYF
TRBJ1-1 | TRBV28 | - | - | TGTGCCAGCAGTTTTTCAGGGGCCACTGAAGCTTTCTTT | CASSFSGATEAFF
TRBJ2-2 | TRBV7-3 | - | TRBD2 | TGTGCCAGCAGCTTTAGCGGGAGCCCCGGGGAGCTGTTTTTT | CASSFSGSPGELFF
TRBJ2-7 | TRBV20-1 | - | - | TGCAGTGCTAGTTTTCACACGAGCTCCTACGAGCAGTACTTC | CSASFHTSSYEQYF
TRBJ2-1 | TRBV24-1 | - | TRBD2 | TGTGCCACCAGTGATTGGGGGACTAGTAACGGTGAGCAGTTCTTC | CATSDWGTSNGEQFF
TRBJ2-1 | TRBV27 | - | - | TGTGCCAGCAGTGAGGACAATGAGCAGTTCTTC | CASSEDNEQFF